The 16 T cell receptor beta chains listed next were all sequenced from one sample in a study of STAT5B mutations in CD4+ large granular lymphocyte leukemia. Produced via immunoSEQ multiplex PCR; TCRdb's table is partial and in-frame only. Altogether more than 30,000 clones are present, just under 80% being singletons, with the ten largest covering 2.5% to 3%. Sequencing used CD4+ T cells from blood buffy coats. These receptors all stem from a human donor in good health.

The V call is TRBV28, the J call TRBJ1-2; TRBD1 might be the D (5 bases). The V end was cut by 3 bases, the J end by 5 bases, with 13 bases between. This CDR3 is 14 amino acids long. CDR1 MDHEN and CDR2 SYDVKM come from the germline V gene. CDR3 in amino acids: CASSLAGTLYGYTF. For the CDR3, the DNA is TGTGCCAGCAGTTTGGCAGGGACCCTTTATGGCTACACCTTC.

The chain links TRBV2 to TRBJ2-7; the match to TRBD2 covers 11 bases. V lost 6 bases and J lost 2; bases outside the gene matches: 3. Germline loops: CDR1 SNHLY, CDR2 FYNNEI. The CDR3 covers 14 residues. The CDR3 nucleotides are TGTGCCAGCAGAGGGACTAGCGGACCCTACGAGCAGTACTTC. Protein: CASRGTSGPYEQYF.

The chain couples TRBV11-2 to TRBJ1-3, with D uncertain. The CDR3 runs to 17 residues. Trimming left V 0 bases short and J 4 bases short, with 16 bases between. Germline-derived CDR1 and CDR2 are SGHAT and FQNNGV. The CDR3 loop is CASSLDEPDLKGNTIYF. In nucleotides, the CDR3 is TGTGCCAGCAGCTTAGATGAACCGGACTTGAAAGGAAACACCATATATTTT. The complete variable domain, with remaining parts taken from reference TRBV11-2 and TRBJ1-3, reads EAGVAQSPRYKIIEKRQSVAFWCNPISGHATLYWYQQILGQGPKLLIQFQNNGVVDDSQLPKDRFSAERLKGVDSTLKIQPAKLEDSAVYLCASSLDEPDLKGNTIYFGEGSWLTVV.

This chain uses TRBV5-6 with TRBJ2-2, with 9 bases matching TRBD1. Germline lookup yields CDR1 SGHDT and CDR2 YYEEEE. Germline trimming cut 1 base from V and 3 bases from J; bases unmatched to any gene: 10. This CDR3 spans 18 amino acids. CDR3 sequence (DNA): TGTGCCAGCAGCTTGTTGGGGGGACAGGGTTTCGACACCGGGGAGCTGTTTTTT. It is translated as CASSLLGGQGFDTGELFF.

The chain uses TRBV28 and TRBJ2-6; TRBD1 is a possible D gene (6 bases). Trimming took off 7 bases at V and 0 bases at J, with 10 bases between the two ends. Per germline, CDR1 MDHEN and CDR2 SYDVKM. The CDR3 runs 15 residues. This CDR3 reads CASTPRGSGANVLTF. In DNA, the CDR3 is TGTGCCAGCACCCCCAGGGGCTCTGGGGCCAACGTCCTGACTTTC.

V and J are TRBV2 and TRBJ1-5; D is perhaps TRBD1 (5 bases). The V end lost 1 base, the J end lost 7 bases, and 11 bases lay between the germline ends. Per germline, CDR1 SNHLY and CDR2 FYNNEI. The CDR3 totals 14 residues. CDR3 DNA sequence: TGTGCCAGCAGTGAAGGGGCAGGGATCCAGCCCCAGCATTTT. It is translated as CASSEGAGIQPQHF.

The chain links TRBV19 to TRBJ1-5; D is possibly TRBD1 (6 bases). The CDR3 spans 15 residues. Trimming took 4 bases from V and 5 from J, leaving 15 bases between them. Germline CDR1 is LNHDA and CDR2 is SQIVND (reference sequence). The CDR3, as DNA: TGTGCCAGTAGTAGACAGGTTAACGGTGATCAGCCCCAGCATTTT. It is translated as CASSRQVNGDQPQHF.

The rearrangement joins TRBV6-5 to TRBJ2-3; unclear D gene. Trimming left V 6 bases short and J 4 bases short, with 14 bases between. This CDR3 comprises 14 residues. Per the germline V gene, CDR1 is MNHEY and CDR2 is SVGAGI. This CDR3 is CASSTTDPSDTQYF. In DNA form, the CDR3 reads TGTGCCAGCAGCACAACTGACCCATCAGATACGCAGTATTTT.

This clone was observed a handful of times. In nucleotides, the CDR3 is TGTGCCAGCAGGAATCTTCGGGAGCTGTTTTTT. Translating gives CASRNLRELFF. The chain is built from TRBV7-2 and TRBJ2-2; no reliable D call. This CDR3 comprises 11 residues. Germline lookup yields CDR1 SGHTA and CDR2 FQGNSA. Trimming stripped 6 bases from V and 9 bases from J, with 8 bases between.

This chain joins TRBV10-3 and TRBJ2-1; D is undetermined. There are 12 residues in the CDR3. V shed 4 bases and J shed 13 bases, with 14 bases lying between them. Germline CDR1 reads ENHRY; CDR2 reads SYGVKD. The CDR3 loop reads CAISVQPGQQFF. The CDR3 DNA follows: TGTGCCATCAGTGTACAGCCGGGCCAACAGTTCTTC.

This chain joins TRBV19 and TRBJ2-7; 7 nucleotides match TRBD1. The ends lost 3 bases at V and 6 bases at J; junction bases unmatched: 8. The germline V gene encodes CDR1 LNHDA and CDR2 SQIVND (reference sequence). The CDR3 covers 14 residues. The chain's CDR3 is CASSIGQVRCEQYF. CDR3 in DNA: TGTGCCAGTAGTATCGGACAGGTTCGGTGCGAGCAGTACTTC.

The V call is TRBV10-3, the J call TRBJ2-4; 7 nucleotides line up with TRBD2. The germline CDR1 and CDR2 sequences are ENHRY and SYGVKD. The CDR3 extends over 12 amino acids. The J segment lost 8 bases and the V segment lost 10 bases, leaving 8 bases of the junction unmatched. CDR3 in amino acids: CATHGSGDIQYF. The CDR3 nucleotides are TGTGCCACTCACGGGAGCGGGGACATTCAGTACTTC.

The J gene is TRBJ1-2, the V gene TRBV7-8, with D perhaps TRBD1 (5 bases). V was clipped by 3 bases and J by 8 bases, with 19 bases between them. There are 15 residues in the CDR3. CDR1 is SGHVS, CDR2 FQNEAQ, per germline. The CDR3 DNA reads TGTGCCAGCAGCTTCCCCTCATCCCCCGGGGGAGGCTACACCTTC. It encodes CASSFPSSPGGGYTF.

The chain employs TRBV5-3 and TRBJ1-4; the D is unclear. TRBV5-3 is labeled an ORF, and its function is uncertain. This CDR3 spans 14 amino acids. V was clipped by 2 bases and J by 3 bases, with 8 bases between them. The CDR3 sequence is CARSFSGPNEKLFF. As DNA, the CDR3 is TGTGCCAGAAGCTTTTCCGGCCCTAATGAAAAACTGTTTTTT.

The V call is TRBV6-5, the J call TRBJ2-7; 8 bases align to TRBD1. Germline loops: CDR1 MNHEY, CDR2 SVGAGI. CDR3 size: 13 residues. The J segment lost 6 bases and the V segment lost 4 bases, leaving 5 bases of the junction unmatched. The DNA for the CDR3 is TGTGCCAGCAGTTGGCTAACAGGGGGCGAGCAGTACTTC. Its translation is CASSWLTGGEQYF.

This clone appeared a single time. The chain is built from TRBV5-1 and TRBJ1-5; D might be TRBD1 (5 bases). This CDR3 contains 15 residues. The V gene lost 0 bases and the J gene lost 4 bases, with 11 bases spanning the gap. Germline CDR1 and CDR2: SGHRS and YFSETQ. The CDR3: CASSLGTPSNQPQHF. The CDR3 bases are TGCGCCAGCAGCTTGGGGACACCTAGTAATCAGCCCCAGCATTTT.